This T cell receptor (beta chain) is drawn from a study of T cells in Graves' hyperthyroidism and ophthalmopathy (dated by TCRdb to about 2019). Some background on the complete study: Peripheral blood was sampled at the time of initial diagnosis, prior to any treatment. TCR V-J signatures able to tell the groups apart were searched for in a discovery cohort of 100 or so patients, of whom more than 40 had Graves' ophthalmopathy and roughly 58 had stable Graves' hyperthyroidism. Whether ophthalmopathy could be predicted prospectively was tested in an independent validation cohort made up of 18 to 20 hyperthyroidism patients plus 17 patients who later progressed to ophthalmopathy. The 100 discovery patients were randomly split 7:3 into training and test sets. In addition, the study compared T-cell repertoires in thyroid tissue and in blood from six Graves' hyperthyroidism patients. Once sampling was done, hyperthyroidism patients were given methimazole at a starting dose of 30 mg daily, whereas ophthalmopathy patients were given high-dose intravenous methylprednisolone. The paper describes TCR Vbeta CDR3 sequencing of more than 120 peripheral blood samples, made up of roughly 40 ophthalmopathy patients, more than 70 hyperthyroidism patients and approximately 17 progressor patients. The paper's findings and limits, for the study overall: No statistical method was used to set the sample size in advance, and investigators knew the group allocation. Most expanded thyroid clonotypes (frequency above 0.001) were also detected in blood, suggesting blood repertoires may reflect thyroid immune responses. During validation, the model predicted progression to ophthalmopathy a median of approximately 7 months ahead of onset, with around 71% sensitivity and less than 85% specificity. Ophthalmopathy was separated from stable hyperthyroidism by a 13 V-J signature model, with just over 85% sensitivity and approximately 81% specificity obtained in cross-validation and 80%/75% obtained in testing.

Ophthalmopathy patients had moderately to severely active disease, with a Clinical Activity Score of 3 or more, a NOSPECS grade of 4 or more, and a disease duration of less than 3 months. Patients with uncontrolled infections, other autoimmune diseases, pregnancy or lactation were excluded. Diagnoses relied on clinical symptoms, serum thyroxine and TRAb, thyroid ultrasound and orbital computed tomography. PBMCs were separated from approximately 9.9 ml of fresh peripheral blood using Ficoll-Paque density gradient centrifugation. Total RNA was extracted with Trizol reagent, and quality was checked on an Agilent 2100 Bioanalyzer. The CDR1 and CDR2 encoded by the germline V gene (reference sequence) are LGHDT and YNNKEL. From its cysteine to its phenylalanine, the CDR3 spans 15 amino acids. Solely the CDR3 DNA is kept, with 45 bases framed from the first base. Trimming takes 0 bases from V and 8 bases from J, and the germline ends sit 13 bases apart.

Amplification of TCR beta CDR3 regions was carried out from RNA transcripts. The first round of RT-PCR for the TCR CDR3 was performed with the HTBI primer set and the Qiagen OneStep RT-PCR kit. A second multiplex PCR round built the libraries, followed by size selection and purification. Libraries were sequenced paired-end with 100 bp reads on an Illumina HiSeq2000. The original pipeline was this. SOAPnuke was used to process the raw data, throwing out any read that contained adapters or uncalled bases, had a mean Phred below 15, or lacked an exact constant-primer or identifier match. High-quality paired reads were merged with COPE v1.2.5, and unique nucleotide sequences were defined as clonotypes. MiTCR v1.1 was used to align clonotypes to the IMGT TRBV, TRBD and TRBJ reference segments. The analysis included only V-J combinations with a frequency above 0.0001, which together covered over 98% of the repertoires. A TCS score was defined as the ratio of F50 (clonal expansion) to E x V (chaos), with BLOSUM62-based TCRdist applied between CDR3 peptides within each V-J. Welch's t-statistics and random forest reduced roughly 500 V-J features to under 15, which were used in a naive Bayes classifier (R e1071). TCRdb reanalyzed the raw reads on its own, using fastp at Q25 for trimming and MiXCR for clone calling, and kept in-frame beta chains. Rows merge per CDR3 protein into single entries with the most common DNA and genes. TCRdb assigned the V and J calls; the authors' analysis was not used. The sample table holds approximately 410,000 distinct CDR3 sequences, of which roughly 15% were seen once. The top ten hold about 12% of the sample.

This clonotype was counted many times. The antigen this receptor binds is unknown. No base quality values were provided; no much bigger clone lies one nucleotide off. The receptor's source is a man between 18 and 35 years old with Graves' ophthalmopathy. The V gene is TRBV3-1 and the J gene is TRBJ1-4, and possibly TRBD1, on 5 matching bases. The sequencing input was blood. For the CDR3, the sequence is CASSQDRQGWEKLFF. The DNA reads TGTGCCAGCAGCCAAGATCGGCAGGGATGGGAAAAACTGTTTTTT. The reference TRBV3-1 and TRBJ1-4 proteins fill in what lies around the CDR3, so the full variable domain reads DTAVSQTPKYLVTQMGNDKSIKCEQNLGHDTMYWYKQDSKKFLKIMFSYNNKELIINETVPNRFSPKSPDKAHLNLHINSLELGDSAVYFCASSQDRQGWEKLFFGSGTQLSVL.